This T cell receptor beta chain was found in a study of blood T cells in healthy people across ages. A second about 7 to 12 cycle PCR used barcoded and J-beta primers. TCRdb independently ran MiXCR on the 5' RACE reads; one entry per CDR3 protein. The repertoire has fewer than 1,000,000 distinct CDR3 sequences, roughly 44% of them found once; the top ten carry roughly 19%. As concerns this clonotype: The antigen remains undetermined.

The CDR3 sequence is 14 residues long. Germline CDR1 and CDR2: SEHNR and FQNEAQ (reference sequence). V dropped 6 bases and J dropped 2 bases, with 12 bases sitting between them. Study-level results: With unsorted PBMCs, a conclusive comparison of naive versus antigen-experienced cells was not possible. Considered underestimates were the diversity estimates obtained from one million T cells.

The rearrangement uses TRBV7-9 and TRBJ2-3; D is undetermined. The source material was blood. This clonotype was sampled from a man aged 55 to 69 in good health. The CDR3, as DNA: TGTGCCAGCAGGCCCAACACTTACACAGATACGCAGTATTTT. Its protein is CASRPNTYTDTQYF.